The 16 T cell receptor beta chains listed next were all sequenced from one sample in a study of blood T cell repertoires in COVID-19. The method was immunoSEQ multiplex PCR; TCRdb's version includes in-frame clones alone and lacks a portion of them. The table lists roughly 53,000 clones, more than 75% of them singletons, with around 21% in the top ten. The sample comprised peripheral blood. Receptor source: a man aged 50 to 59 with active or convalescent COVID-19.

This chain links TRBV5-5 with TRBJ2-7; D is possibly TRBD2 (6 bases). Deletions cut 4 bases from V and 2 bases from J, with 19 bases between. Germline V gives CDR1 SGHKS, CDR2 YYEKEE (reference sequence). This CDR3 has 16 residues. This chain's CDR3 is CASSQVPGTGTYEQYF. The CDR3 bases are TGTGCCAGCAGCCAGGTTCCGGGGACTGGGACCTACGAGCAGTACTTC.

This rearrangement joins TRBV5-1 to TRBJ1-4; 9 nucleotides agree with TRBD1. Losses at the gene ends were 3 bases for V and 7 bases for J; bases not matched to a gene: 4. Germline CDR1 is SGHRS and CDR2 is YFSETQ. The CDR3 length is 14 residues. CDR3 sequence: CASSWTGDREKLFF. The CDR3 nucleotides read TGCGCCAGCAGCTGGACAGGGGACCGTGAAAAACTGTTTTTT. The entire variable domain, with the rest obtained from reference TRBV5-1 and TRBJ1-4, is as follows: KAGVTQTPRYLIKTRGQQVTLSCSPISGHRSVSWYQQTPGQGLQFLFEYFSETQRNKGNFPGRFSGRQFSNSRSEMNVSTLELGDSALYLCASSWTGDREKLFFGSGTQLSVL.

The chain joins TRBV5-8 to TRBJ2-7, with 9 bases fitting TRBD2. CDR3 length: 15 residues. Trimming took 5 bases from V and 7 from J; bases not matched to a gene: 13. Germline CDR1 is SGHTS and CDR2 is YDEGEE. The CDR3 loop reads CASRRYGGGAWEQYF. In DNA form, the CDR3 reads TGTGCCAGCAGACGATATGGCGGGGGGGCGTGGGAGCAGTACTTC.

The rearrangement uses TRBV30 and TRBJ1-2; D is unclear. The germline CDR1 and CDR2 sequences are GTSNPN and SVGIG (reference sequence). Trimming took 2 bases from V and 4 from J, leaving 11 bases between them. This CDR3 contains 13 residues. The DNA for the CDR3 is TGTGCCTGGAGTTCCGACATAACCTATGGCTACACCTTC. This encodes CAWSSDITYGYTF.

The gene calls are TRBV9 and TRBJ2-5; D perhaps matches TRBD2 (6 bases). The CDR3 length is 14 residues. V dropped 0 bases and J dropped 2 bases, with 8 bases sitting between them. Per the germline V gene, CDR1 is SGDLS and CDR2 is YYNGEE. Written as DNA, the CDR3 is TGTGCCAGCAGCGTAGATAGCGGACAAGAGACCCAGTACTTC. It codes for CASSVDSGQETQYF.

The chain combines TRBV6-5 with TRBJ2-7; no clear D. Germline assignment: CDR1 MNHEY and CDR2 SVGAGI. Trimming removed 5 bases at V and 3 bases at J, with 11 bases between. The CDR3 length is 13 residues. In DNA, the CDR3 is TGTGCCAGCAGTAACAACCAGTACTACGAGCAGTACTTC. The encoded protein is CASSNNQYYEQYF.

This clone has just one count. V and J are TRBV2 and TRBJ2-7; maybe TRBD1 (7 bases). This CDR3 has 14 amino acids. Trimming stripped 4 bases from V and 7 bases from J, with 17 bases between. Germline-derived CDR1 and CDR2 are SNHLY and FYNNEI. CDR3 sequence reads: CASSGPRGADEQYF. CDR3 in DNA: TGTGCCAGCAGTGGACCCAGGGGGGCTGATGAGCAGTACTTC. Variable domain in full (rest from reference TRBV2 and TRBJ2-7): EPEVTQTPSHQVTQMGQEVILRCVPISNHLYFYWYRQILGQKVEFLVSFYNNEISEKSEIFDDQFSVERPDGSNFTLKIRSTKLEDSAMYFCASSGPRGADEQYFGPGTRLTVT.

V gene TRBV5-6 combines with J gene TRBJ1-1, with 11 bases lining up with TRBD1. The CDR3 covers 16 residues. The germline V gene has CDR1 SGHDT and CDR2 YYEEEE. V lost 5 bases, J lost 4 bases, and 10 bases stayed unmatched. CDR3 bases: TGTGCCAGCAGAGTCCGGGACAGGGGGAGGACCACTGAAGCTTTCTTT. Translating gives CASRVRDRGRTTEAFF.

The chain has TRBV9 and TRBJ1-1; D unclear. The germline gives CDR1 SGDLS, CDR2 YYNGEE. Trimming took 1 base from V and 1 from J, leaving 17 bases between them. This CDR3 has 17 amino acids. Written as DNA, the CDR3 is TGTGCCAGCAGCGTATCTCGGGAGGCACTTCCGAACACTGAAGCTTTCTTT. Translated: CASSVSREALPNTEAFF.

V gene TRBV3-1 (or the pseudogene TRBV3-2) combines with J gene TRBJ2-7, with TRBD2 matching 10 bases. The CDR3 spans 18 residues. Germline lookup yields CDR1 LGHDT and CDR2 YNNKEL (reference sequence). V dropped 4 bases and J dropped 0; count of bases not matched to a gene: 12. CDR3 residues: CASSRVKRGGLFSYEQYF. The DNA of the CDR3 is TGTGCCAGCAGCCGAGTAAAGCGGGGGGGTCTATTCTCCTACGAGCAGTACTTC.

CDR3 loop: CASSLVAGNTEAFF. The CDR3 region has the DNA TGTGCCAGCAGCTTGGTGGCTGGTAACACTGAAGCTTTCTTT. J is TRBJ1-1 and V is TRBV5-8, with D unclear. The germline CDR1 and CDR2 sequences are SGHTS and YDEGEE. V gave up 0 bases and J gave up 2 bases, with 8 bases separating them. The CDR3 has 14 residues.

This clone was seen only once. The CDR3 sequence is CASSQQGDQPQHF. The CDR3 nucleotides are TGTGCCAGCAGCCAGCAGGGCGATCAGCCCCAGCATTTT. J is TRBJ1-5 and V is TRBV7-9; maybe TRBD1 (5 bases). Trimming took 5 bases from V and 5 from J, leaving 10 bases between them. Germline CDR1 is SEHNR and CDR2 is FQNEAQ (reference sequence). The CDR3 contains 13 residues.

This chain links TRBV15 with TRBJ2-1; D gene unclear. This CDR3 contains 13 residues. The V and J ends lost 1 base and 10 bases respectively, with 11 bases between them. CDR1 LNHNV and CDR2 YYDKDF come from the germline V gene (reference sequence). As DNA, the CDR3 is TGTGCCACCAGCAGAGGGGCAGGCAGGGAGCAGTTCTTC. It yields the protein CATSRGAGREQFF. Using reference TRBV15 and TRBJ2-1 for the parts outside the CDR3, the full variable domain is DAMVIQNPRYQVTQFGKPVTLSCSQTLNHNVMYWYQQKSSQAPKLLFHYYDKDFNNEADTPDNFQSRRPNTSFCFLDIRSPGLGDTAMYLCATSRGAGREQFFGPGTRLTVL.

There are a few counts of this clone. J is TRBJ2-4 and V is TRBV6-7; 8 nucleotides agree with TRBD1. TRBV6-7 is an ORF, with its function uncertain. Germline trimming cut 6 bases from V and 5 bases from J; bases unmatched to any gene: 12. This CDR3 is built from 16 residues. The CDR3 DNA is TGTGCCAGCAGCCTAGACCGGGACAGGTCCCAAAACATTCAGTACTTC. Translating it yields CASSLDRDRSQNIQYF.

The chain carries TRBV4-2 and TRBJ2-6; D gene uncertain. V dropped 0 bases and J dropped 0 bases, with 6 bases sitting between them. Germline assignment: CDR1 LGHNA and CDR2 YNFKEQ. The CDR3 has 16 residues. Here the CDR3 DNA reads TGTGCCAGCAGCCAAGACTGGAGCTCTGGGGCCAACGTCCTGACTTTC. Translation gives CASSQDWSSGANVLTF.

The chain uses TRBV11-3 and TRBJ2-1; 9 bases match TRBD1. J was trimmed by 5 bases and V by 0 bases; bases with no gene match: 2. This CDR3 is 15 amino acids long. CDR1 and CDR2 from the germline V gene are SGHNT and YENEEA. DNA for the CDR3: TGTGCCAGCAGCTTAGACCGGGACAGGGACAATGAGCAGTTCTTC. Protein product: CASSLDRDRDNEQFF.